Listed below are T cell receptor beta chains from one sample, sequenced in a study of cytomegalovirus exposure and HLA in healthy donors. Some clones are missing from TCRdb's copy, which holds only in-frame ones; the method was immunoSEQ multiplex PCR. The data show under 130,000 clones, around two thirds seen once. Material for sequencing was PBMCs. Receptors were obtained from a man in his fifties in good health and CMV-seropositive. The conserved cysteine and the conserved F or W are not part of the CDR3 here. The D gene is left open where the match is weak.

V gene	D gene	J gene	CDR3 protein
TRBV25-1	-	TRBJ1-5	ASGGGFFNQPQH
TRBV4-1	-	TRBJ1-5	ASSPGRVYGNQPQH
TRBV19	TRBD1	TRBJ1-2	ASSILAGGYGYT
TRBV6-1	-	TRBJ2-7	ASSELYEQY
TRBV25-1	TRBD2	TRBJ2-5	ASSATSGTETQY
TRBV6-5	-	TRBJ1-2	ASSYPGSGGYT
TRBV5-1	TRBD2	TRBJ2-1	ASRRQLAGGSYNEQF
TRBV4-1	TRBD2	TRBJ2-3	ASSLAGGGTDTQY
TRBV5-1	TRBD1	TRBJ1-1	ASSGAGTGDIAEAF
TRBV9	TRBD1	TRBJ1-6	ASSVTGGDSPLH
TRBV18	-	TRBJ1-1	ASSPRPSGDTEAF
TRBV10-2	-	TRBJ1-5	ASSDMTGEGNQPQH
TRBV2	TRBD1	TRBJ2-1	ASSELPGGTGWNNEQF
TRBV19	TRBD1	TRBJ1-2	ASSIVRDRDGYT
TRBV5-1	TRBD1	TRBJ1-3	ASSLVTAGGDNTIY
TRBV4-1	-	-	ASSQHGSSYEQY
TRBV4-2	-	TRBJ1-5	ASSQDADIGWPQH
TRBV11-3	TRBD1	TRBJ2-2	ASGRQGANTGELF
TRBV5-6	-	TRBJ1-2	ASVREVGYGYT
TRBV6-6	-	TRBJ2-5	ASSNPYEETQY
TRBV5-5	-	TRBJ2-7	ASSALTGNPHEQY
TRBV6-5	-	TRBJ1-1	ASRRESNTEAF
TRBV5-4	TRBD2	TRBJ2-1	ASSKTSGPYNEQF
TRBV9	TRBD1	TRBJ1-1	ASSVQGATEAF
TRBV5-1	-	TRBJ2-1	ASSSQPDSSYNEQF
TRBV27	TRBD1	TRBJ2-2	ASNPDGTGTGELF
TRBV7-6	TRBD2	TRBJ2-1	ASSLAALAGQF
TRBV2	TRBD1	TRBJ2-5	ASRPGTGTPETQY
TRBV4-1	-	TRBJ2-7	ASSQDGDTQGEQY
TRBV5-1	TRBD2	TRBJ2-3	ASTPTSGSTDTQY
TRBV18	TRBD1	TRBJ2-7	ASSRDRESYEQY
TRBV5-4	-	TRBJ2-1	ASSGGPSYNEQF
TRBV9	TRBD2	TRBJ2-7	ASSPGRGALSYEQY
TRBV27	TRBD2	TRBJ2-3	ASTSGSTDTQY
TRBV10-1	TRBD1	TRBJ1-1	ASSESIWVRDRPLNTEAF
TRBV6-1	-	TRBJ1-1	ASSPQGSWNTEAF
TRBV19	TRBD2	TRBJ2-1	ASSIPGTINNEQF
TRBV9	-	TRBJ1-1	ASSVEEGKAF
TRBV6-1	TRBD2	TRBJ2-1	ASSRGTSGANEQF
TRBV2	-	TRBJ2-2	ASSETRFGAGELF
TRBV5-1	TRBD1	TRBJ2-2	ASRPPGTGDTGELF
TRBV5-1	-	TRBJ1-1	ASSFLPSGNTEAF
TRBV5-4	-	TRBJ1-2	ASSSRGTSYGYT
TRBV7-2	-	TRBJ1-2	ASSSVLEGGYT
TRBV6-1	-	TRBJ1-5	ASRVDLNQPQH
TRBV9	TRBD1	TRBJ2-7	ASSVGGTVSYEQY
TRBV9	TRBD2	TRBJ2-5	ASSERLAGGRETQY
TRBV5-1	-	TRBJ1-1	ASSLARQREAF
TRBV19	-	TRBJ2-1	ASSTRQSRADNEQF
TRBV30	-	TRBJ1-3	AWSVIAGFSGNTIY
TRBV6-6	TRBD1	TRBJ2-7	ASSNRDRGWWY
TRBV6-5	TRBD1	TRBJ2-1	ASSPGTAYNEQF
TRBV7-9	-	TRBJ1-5	ASSGGDGQPQH
TRBV6-6	-	TRBJ1-6	ASSFFREGNSPLH